This TCR beta chain was observed in a study of human T cells and chemical hapten exposure. Time point indicated: patch test 2, 6 weeks after DPC sensitization. This sample's treatment: therapeutic diphenylcyclopropenone sensitization with weekly scalp DPC. Extraction yielded total RNA from whole blood (unfractionated). Deletions cut 5 bases from V and 2 bases from J, with 13 bases between. The CDR3 covers 14 residues. In germline, CDR1 is LNHDA, CDR2 SQIVND (reference sequence). This clonotype was recorded many times. As originally analysed: Samples ranged from roughly 20,000 to 750,000 TCRs, with a median of approximately 90,000. MiXCR was run by TCRdb on the RACE reads, yielding one entry per CDR3 protein. The V and J calls shown here were made by TCRdb, not taken from the authors' results. The repertoire has 35,000 to 45,000 distinct CDR3 sequences, about 9.6% of them found once; the top ten carry 14%.

This specimen was whole blood, taken in connection with sensitization to the hapten diphenylcyclopropenone (DPC). The rearrangement links TRBV19 to TRBJ2-7, with D tentatively TRBD1 (6 bases). The TCR originated in a woman aged 25 to 39 with alopecia areata. Some clones in this sample may be carry-over from other donors' samples. For the CDR3, the DNA is TGTGCCAGTAGTCCCCTGGACAGAGCCTACGAGCAGTACTTC. Residues: CASSPLDRAYEQYF.